These 9 T cell receptor beta chains were sequenced from one sample in a study of blood T cells in healthy people across ages. Sample-barcoded 5' priming and a J-beta primer mix drove a second PCR of about 6 to 12 cycles. TCRdb redid the calling of the 5' RACE reads with MiXCR, one entry per CDR3 protein. The data show 350,000 to 450,000 distinct CDR3 sequences, with roughly half seen just once and 45% to 60% held by the top ten. Material: blood. These receptors originate from a man in his sixties in good health.

The V and J genes are TRBV7-2 and TRBJ2-7, with 12 bases fitting TRBD2. V shed 3 bases, J shed 7 bases, and the junction held 13 bases outside the gene matches. This CDR3 has 17 amino acids. CDR1 SGHTA and CDR2 FQGNSA come from the germline V gene. The CDR3 nucleotides are TGTGCCAGCAGCTTGAGGAGGGGAGGACTAGCGGGAAATGAGCAGTACTTC. This codes for CASSLRRGGLAGNEQYF.

The V call is TRBV20-1, the J call TRBJ2-1; 9 positions match TRBD1. Germline V lookup: CDR1 DFQATT, CDR2 SNEGSKA (reference sequence). Losses at the gene ends were 0 bases for V and 8 bases for J; bases not matched to a gene: 5. There are 14 residues in the CDR3. CDR3 sequence: CSAREGQGNDEQFF. The CDR3, as DNA: TGCAGTGCTAGAGAGGGACAGGGTAACGATGAGCAGTTCTTC.

This clonotype was found once. The genes are TRBV6-2 or TRBV6-3 and TRBJ2-1, with unresolved D. This CDR3 comprises 15 residues. Trimming left V 6 bases short and J 0 bases short, with 12 bases between. Germline V gives CDR1 MNHEY, CDR2 SVGEGT. In DNA, the CDR3 is TGTGCCAGCAGACCCCTGTCGGCCTCCTACAATGAGCAGTTCTTC. It encodes CASRPLSASYNEQFF.

The chain is built from TRBV4-3 and TRBJ1-4; the D is unclear. V was pared by 5 bases and J by 5 bases, with 9 bases between. Germline V gives CDR1 LGHNA, CDR2 YSLEER. The CDR3 extends over 13 amino acids. Here the CDR3 reads CASSGPGNEKLFF. Written as DNA, the CDR3 is TGCGCCAGCAGCGGGCCGGGGAATGAAAAACTGTTTTTT.

The rearrangement joins TRBV6-1 to TRBJ2-6, with 7 bases fitting TRBD1. The CDR3 is 17 residues long. Germline trimming cut 6 bases from V and 0 bases from J; bases unmatched to any gene: 8. Germline CDR1 is MNHNS and CDR2 is SASEGT. The CDR3 region has the DNA TGTGCCAGCAGCCGGGACAGACGCTTCTCTGGGGCCAACGTCCTGACTTTC. Translation: CASSRDRRFSGANVLTF.

This clonotype came up a few times. The chain recombines TRBV9 with TRBJ2-1; D gene ambiguous. V dropped 0 bases and J dropped 0 bases, with 7 bases sitting between them. This CDR3 has 15 residues. The V gene's germline CDR1 is SGDLS and CDR2 YYNGEE. CDR3 DNA sequence: TGTGCCAGCAGCGTAGAGCCCAACTCCTACAATGAGCAGTTCTTC. Translated, it gives CASSVEPNSYNEQFF.

This clonotype was seen just once. The J gene is TRBJ2-7, the V gene TRBV7-2, with D possibly matching TRBD2 (7 bases). The ends were cut back, 3 bases at V and 7 bases at J, with 22 bases in the middle. The CDR3 covers 16 residues. Germline V gives CDR1 SGHTA, CDR2 FQGNSA. The CDR3: CASSLSGGGGYNEQYF. For the CDR3, the DNA is TGTGCCAGCAGCTTGAGTGGAGGGGGGGGTTACAATGAGCAGTACTTC.

The J gene is TRBJ2-3, the V gene TRBV11-2; D gene unclear. Germline V lookup: CDR1 SGHAT, CDR2 FQNNGV. There are 13 residues in the CDR3. Trimming took off 5 bases at V and 11 bases at J, with 17 bases between the two ends. The CDR3 DNA is TGTGCCAGCAGCCCCCTCGAAGGCGTGGGGCAGTATTTT. Translation: CASSPLEGVGQYF.

This sequence joins TRBV30 and TRBJ2-5; TRBD2 is a possible D gene (7 bases). Matching the DNA end better, TRBJ2-7 makes the J call doubtful. This CDR3 comprises 15 residues. Germline values: CDR1 GTSNPN, CDR2 SVGIG (reference sequence). Written as DNA, the CDR3 is TGTGCCTGGAGTGTACTCGGGGGGCTTCCGGGCGAGCAGTACTTC. Translated, it gives CAWSVLGGLPGEQYF.